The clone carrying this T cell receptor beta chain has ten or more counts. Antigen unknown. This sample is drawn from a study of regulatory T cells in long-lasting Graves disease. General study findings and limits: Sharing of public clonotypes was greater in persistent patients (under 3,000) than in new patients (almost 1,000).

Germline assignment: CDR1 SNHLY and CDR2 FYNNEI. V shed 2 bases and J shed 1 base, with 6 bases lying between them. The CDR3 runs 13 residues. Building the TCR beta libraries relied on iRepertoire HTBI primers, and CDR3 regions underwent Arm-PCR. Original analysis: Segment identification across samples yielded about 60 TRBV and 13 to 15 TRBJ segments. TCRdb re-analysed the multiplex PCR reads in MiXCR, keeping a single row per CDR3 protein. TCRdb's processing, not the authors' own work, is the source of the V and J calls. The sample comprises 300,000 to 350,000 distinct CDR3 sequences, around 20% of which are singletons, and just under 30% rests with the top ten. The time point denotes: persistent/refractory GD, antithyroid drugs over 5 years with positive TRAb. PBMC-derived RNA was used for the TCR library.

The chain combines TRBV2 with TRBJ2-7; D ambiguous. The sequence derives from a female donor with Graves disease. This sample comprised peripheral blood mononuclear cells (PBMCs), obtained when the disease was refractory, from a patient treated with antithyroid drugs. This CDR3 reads CASSESLSYEQYF. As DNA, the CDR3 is TGTGCCAGCAGTGAAAGTCTTTCCTACGAGCAGTACTTC.